One and the same sample provided the 31 T cell receptor beta chains below, sequenced in a study of T cell repertoires in cytomegalovirus infection. MiXCR, run by TCRdb on the reads, gives a single entry per CDR3 protein. This sample has some 220,000 distinct CDR3 sequences, with roughly 6.5% found just once. The sequenced material came from PBMCs. Receptor source: a human donor in good health (CMV status not recorded). Some clones in this sample may be carry-over from other donors' samples.

The chain employs TRBV6-6 and TRBJ1-4; D ambiguous. Trimming pared 2 bases from V and 6 bases from J, leaving 7 bases between. Germline CDR1 is MNHNY and CDR2 is SVGAGI (reference sequence). This CDR3 has 13 residues. The CDR3 sequence: CASSYIADEKLFF. The DNA of the CDR3 is TGTGCCAGCAGTTACATTGCGGATGAAAAACTGTTTTTT.

This clonotype was seen ten or more times. V gene TRBV11-2 combines with J gene TRBJ2-3; the D gene is possibly TRBD2 (5 bases). Germline CDR1 is SGHAT and CDR2 is FQNNGV. Trimming pared 5 bases from V and 6 bases from J, leaving 21 bases between. This CDR3 has 16 residues. The CDR3 DNA follows: TGTGCCAGCAGCCAAGGGCCGGCAACAAGAGGGGATACGCAGTATTTT. Protein product: CASSQGPATRGDTQYF.

This clonotype occurred many times. The chain recombines TRBV25-1 with TRBJ1-5; maybe TRBD1 (6 bases). Trimming took off 2 bases at V and 2 bases at J, with 13 bases between the two ends. The CDR3 sequence is 16 residues long. Germline CDR1 is MGHDK and CDR2 is SYGVNS. The CDR3 here is CASSEAGAKGNQPQHF. As DNA, the CDR3 is TGTGCCAGCAGTGAAGCAGGGGCTAAGGGCAATCAGCCCCAGCATTTT.

In this sample, this clonotype turned up many times. The J gene is TRBJ2-7, the V gene TRBV6-2 or TRBV6-3; D not certain. This CDR3 is built from 15 residues. CDR1 is MNHEY, CDR2 SVGEGT, per germline. The germline V and J ends were trimmed by 6 bases and 3 bases, with 18 bases remaining between them. CDR3 residues: CASSVYPGRSYEQYF. CDR3 bases: TGTGCCAGCAGCGTCTACCCCGGCAGGAGCTACGAGCAGTACTTC.

This clonotype was found many times. The rearrangement uses TRBV9 and TRBJ1-2, with a possible D match to TRBD1 (6 bases). Trimming left V 3 bases short and J 8 bases short, with 17 bases between. Germline V gene sequence: CDR1 SGDLS, CDR2 YYNGEE. The CDR3 sequence is 14 residues long. CDR3: CASSEGTSGGGYTF. CDR3 bases: TGTGCCAGCAGCGAGGGAACCAGCGGGGGCGGCTACACCTTC.

Many counts were recorded for this clonotype. The chain joins TRBV28 to TRBJ1-1, with a possible D match to TRBD1 (5 bases). Germline CDR1 MDHEN, CDR2 SYDVKM. There are 14 residues in the CDR3. Trimming pared 6 bases from V and 3 bases from J, leaving 14 bases between. The CDR3 sequence is CASRPSGIDTEAFF. The CDR3 DNA follows: TGTGCCAGCAGACCATCAGGGATTGACACTGAAGCTTTCTTT.

This clonotype was counted a few times. The chain employs TRBV20-1 and TRBJ2-1; D is unclear. V dropped 7 bases and J dropped 4 bases, with 5 bases sitting between them. The germline gives CDR1 DFQATT, CDR2 SNEGSKA (reference sequence). The length of the CDR3 is 10 residues. In nucleotides, the CDR3 is TGCAGTGTTCGGTACAATGAGCAGTTCTTC. It is translated as CSVRYNEQFF.

Ten or more counts support this clonotype. The chain carries TRBV7-2 and TRBJ1-5; D is uncertain. The V end lost 6 bases, the J end lost 7 bases, and 16 bases lay between the germline ends. The CDR3 has 14 amino acids. CDR1 and CDR2 from the germline V gene are SGHTA and FQGNSA. CDR3: CASSPYIGGQPQHF. The CDR3 DNA follows: TGTGCCAGCAGTCCCTACATCGGCGGGCAGCCCCAGCATTTT.

There are many counts of this clonotype. The chain recombines TRBV6-2 or TRBV6-3 with TRBJ1-5, with D hard to call. Trimming shortened V by 0 bases and J by 9 bases, and 12 bases separated the two germline ends. Looked up from germline, CDR1 is MNHEY and CDR2 is SVGEGT. CDR3 length: 14 residues. CDR3 sequence: CASSYSMAVGPQHF. The DNA of the CDR3 is TGTGCCAGCAGTTACTCGATGGCGGTCGGGCCCCAGCATTTT.

This clonotype was counted at least ten times. The chain has TRBV20-1 and TRBJ2-7, with D maybe TRBD2 (6 bases). The length of the CDR3 is 13 residues. Trimming stripped 3 bases from V and 6 bases from J, with 15 bases between. Germline V CDR1 and CDR2: DFQATT, SNEGSKA (reference sequence). The CDR3, as DNA: TGCAGTGCTAGCGGGACTTCCTCACCCGAGCAGTACTTC. It yields the protein CSASGTSSPEQYF.

This clonotype was seen repeatedly, ten times or more. V usage is TRBV5-1 and J usage is TRBJ2-7; 9 nucleotides match TRBD2. With 4 bases clipped from V and 4 bases from J, the junction kept 12 bases outside the gene matches. In germline, CDR1 is SGHRS, CDR2 YFSETQ. The CDR3 is 16 residues long. The CDR3 sequence: CASSRGGGRADYEQYF. CDR3 in DNA: TGCGCCAGCAGCCGCGGGGGGGGCCGGGCAGATTACGAGCAGTACTTC.

Many counts were recorded for this clonotype. The chain employs TRBV7-6 and TRBJ1-2; TRBD1 matches 7 bases. With V trimmed by 4 bases and J by 4 bases, 0 bases remained unmatched. There are 12 residues in the CDR3. From germline, CDR1 is SGHVS and CDR2 FNYEAQ. The CDR3 nucleotides are TGTGCCAGCAGCTCAGGGGGCTATGGCTACACCTTC. Protein product: CASSSGGYGYTF.

This clonotype was counted many times. The chain employs TRBV11-2 and TRBJ2-1, with 8 bases fitting TRBD1. Germline CDR1 and CDR2: SGHAT and FQNNGV. This CDR3 contains 13 residues. The ends lost 3 bases at V and 9 bases at J; junction bases unmatched: 4. CDR3 amino acids: CASSFDRGREQFF. The CDR3 nucleotides are TGTGCCAGCAGCTTTGACAGGGGTCGTGAGCAGTTCTTC. The full variable domain, its missing parts supplied by reference TRBV11-2 and TRBJ2-1, is EAGVAQSPRYKIIEKRQSVAFWCNPISGHATLYWYQQILGQGPKLLIQFQNNGVVDDSQLPKDRFSAERLKGVDSTLKIQPAKLEDSAVYLCASSFDRGREQFFGPGTRLTVL.

Ten or more counts support this clonotype. The J gene is TRBJ2-7, the V gene TRBV6-6, with TRBD1 matching over 7 bases. Germline V gene sequence: CDR1 MNHNY, CDR2 SVGAGI (reference sequence). V shed 5 bases, J shed 2 bases, and the junction held 6 bases outside the gene matches. The CDR3 is made up of 14 amino acids. The CDR3 DNA reads as TGTGCCAGCAGTGCCGGGACAGCCGCCTACGAGCAGTACTTC. Translation: CASSAGTAAYEQYF.

There are many counts of this clonotype. This chain connects TRBV28 to TRBJ2-2; D is unresolved. Trimming removed 3 bases at V and 5 bases at J, with 7 bases between. The CDR3 covers 13 residues. The germline V gene has CDR1 MDHEN and CDR2 SYDVKM. Here the CDR3 DNA reads TGTGCCAGCAGTTTTGAAGGGACCGGGGAGCTGTTTTTT. Translated, it gives CASSFEGTGELFF.

This clonotype appeared many times. The chain employs TRBV20-1 and TRBJ2-2; D not certain. V was cut by 0 bases and J by 7 bases, with 3 bases left in between. Germline CDR1 and CDR2: DFQATT and SNEGSKA (reference sequence). The CDR3 consists of 11 residues. CDR3 sequence (DNA): TGCAGTGCTAGAGAGGGCGGGGAGCTGTTTTTT. Its translation: CSAREGGELFF.

This clonotype showed up many times. V usage is TRBV6-2 or TRBV6-3 and J usage is TRBJ1-1; 7 bases are shared with TRBD1. The junction had 8 bases not matched to a gene; V was cut back by 6 bases and J by 4 bases. In germline, CDR1 is MNHEY, CDR2 SVGEGT. The CDR3 extends over 14 amino acids. The chain's CDR3 is CASSGYRGSTEAFF. CDR3 DNA sequence: TGTGCCAGCAGCGGATACAGGGGTTCCACTGAAGCTTTCTTT.

This clonotype occurred many times. The J gene is TRBJ1-1, the V gene TRBV7-2, with D perhaps matching TRBD1 (5 bases). From germline, CDR1 is SGHTA and CDR2 FQGNSA. The germline V and J ends were trimmed by 7 bases and 1 base, with 13 bases remaining between them. The CDR3 runs to 14 residues. The CDR3 sequence is CASTPGTANTEAFF. For the CDR3, the DNA is TGTGCCAGCACCCCTGGGACCGCGAACACTGAAGCTTTCTTT.

The CDR3 here is CASSLIGEQYF. CDR3 coding DNA: TGTGCCAGCAGTTTAATCGGCGAGCAGTACTTC. The J gene is TRBJ2-7, the V gene TRBV28; D not resolved. CDR3 length: 11 residues. Looked up from germline, CDR1 is MDHEN and CDR2 is SYDVKM. With 2 bases removed from V and 6 bases from J, the gap between germline ends came to 5 bases.

This clonotype has at least ten counts. One end of the junction does not line up with germline, which may come from a read error. The chain uses TRBV5-1 and TRBJ2-1; 8 bases match TRBD2. The CDR3 covers 14 residues. The germline V gene encodes CDR1 SGHRS and CDR2 YFSETQ. The CDR3 nucleotides are TGTGCCAGCAGCTTAGGTCTAGCGGGCAATGAGCAGTTCTTC. The encoded protein is CASSLGLAGNEQFF. Complete variable domain (other parts from reference TRBV5-1 and TRBJ2-1): KAGVTQTPRYLIKTRGQQVTLSCSPISGHRSVSWYQQTPGQGLQFLFEYFSETQRNKGNFPGRFSGRQFSNSRSEMNVSTLELGDSALYLCASSLGLAGNEQFFGPGTRLTVL.

This clonotype was counted many times. The CDR3 sequence is CAISEPPGRHKKANYGYTF. The CDR3 DNA reads as TGTGCCATCAGTGAGCCACCGGGGAGACACAAAAAGGCTAACTATGGCTACACCTTC. The rearrangement uses TRBV10-3 and TRBJ1-2, with unresolved D. Germline-derived CDR1 and CDR2 are ENHRY and SYGVKD. Trimming left V 2 bases short and J 0 bases short, with 22 bases between. The CDR3 covers 19 residues.

This clonotype was seen at least ten times. This chain uses TRBV6-5 with TRBJ1-2; 7 bases map to TRBD1. With 0 bases clipped from V and 1 base from J, the junction kept 2 bases outside the gene matches. Germline-derived CDR1 and CDR2 are MNHEY and SVGAGI. The CDR3 runs 15 residues. The CDR3 loop reads CASSYSTGNNYGYTF. DNA of the CDR3: TGTGCCAGCAGTTACTCGACAGGGAATAACTATGGCTACACCTTC.

This clonotype was counted ten times or more. J is TRBJ2-2 and V is TRBV7-7; maybe TRBD2 (5 bases). The germline gives CDR1 SSHAT, CDR2 FNYEAQ (reference sequence). Trimming took off 5 bases at V and 0 bases at J, with 10 bases between the two ends. The CDR3 spans 15 residues. The CDR3 sequence is CASSRTSSNTGELFF. DNA for the CDR3: TGTGCCAGCAGCCGGACTTCCTCGAACACCGGGGAGCTGTTTTTT.

This clonotype was counted many times. This sequence joins TRBV11-2 and TRBJ1-6; no reliable D call. The germline gives CDR1 SGHAT, CDR2 FQNNGV. Trimming pared 5 bases from V and 8 bases from J, leaving 7 bases between. This CDR3 is 12 amino acids long. Written as DNA, the CDR3 is TGTGCCAGCAGCCCTACATATTCACCCCTCCACTTT. Protein product: CASSPTYSPLHF.

This clonotype was counted a few times. This rearrangement joins TRBV20-1 to TRBJ1-5; the match to TRBD1 covers 8 bases. This CDR3 has 18 amino acids. Per germline, CDR1 DFQATT and CDR2 SNEGSKA (reference sequence). With V trimmed by 0 bases and J by 5 bases, 15 bases remained unmatched. The DNA of the CDR3 is TGCAGTGCTAGAGATCATATACCCGGGACAGGCAACTATCAGCCCCAGCATTTT. Translated, it gives CSARDHIPGTGNYQPQHF.

The rearrangement uses TRBV2 and TRBJ2-7; 9 positions match TRBD1. Per germline, CDR1 SNHLY and CDR2 FYNNEI. The CDR3 is made up of 14 amino acids. J gave up 6 bases and V 7 bases, and 10 bases lay outside the gene matches. CDR3 sequence reads: CASTGWTGETEQYF. CDR3 DNA sequence: TGTGCCAGCACTGGATGGACAGGGGAGACCGAGCAGTACTTC.

This clonotype has at least ten counts. The chain combines TRBV7-2 with TRBJ1-2; possible D gene TRBD1, 5 bases. Germline V gene lookup returns CDR1 SGHTA and CDR2 FQGNSA. This CDR3 is built from 12 residues. Trimming took 5 bases from V and 7 from J, leaving 11 bases between them. The CDR3 here is CASSLTTVGYTF. The CDR3 DNA follows: TGTGCCAGCAGCCTGACGACAGTTGGCTACACCTTC.

This chain links TRBV12-5 with TRBJ2-5; 7 positions match TRBD1. The length of the CDR3 is 13 residues. V lost 7 bases, J lost 4 bases, and 6 bases stayed unmatched. Germline assignment: CDR1 LGHNT and CDR2 FRNRAP. CDR3 in DNA: TGTGCTAGTGCCCTGGGACAGCCAGAGACCCAGTACTTC. Translation: CASALGQPETQYF.

In this sample, this clonotype turned up a few times. The chain uses TRBV6-2 or TRBV6-3 and TRBJ1-5, with D unresolved. The CDR3 extends over 15 amino acids. Trimming cost V 1 base and J 3 bases, with 10 bases left between them. CDR1 MNHEY and CDR2 SVGEGT come from the germline V gene. CDR3 sequence reads: CASSYYDGNNQPQHF. The CDR3 region has the DNA TGTGCCAGCAGTTACTACGACGGAAACAATCAGCCCCAGCATTTT.

This clonotype came up many times. This chain uses TRBV11-2 with TRBJ1-2; TRBD1 is a possible D gene (5 bases). V lost 0 bases and J lost 10, with 9 bases in between. The CDR3 contains 12 residues. Germline CDR1 is SGHAT and CDR2 is FQNNGV. The CDR3, as DNA: TGTGCCAGCAGCTTAGAAGGGGTTGACTACACCTTC. Translated, it gives CASSLEGVDYTF.

The chain employs TRBV28 and TRBJ2-5; 7 bases line up with TRBD1. CDR1 and CDR2 (germline): MDHEN, SYDVKM. The CDR3 is 14 amino acids. The trim removed 7 bases at V and 4 bases at J, leaving 9 bases unmatched. The CDR3 sequence is CASTLTGRGETQYF. The DNA for the CDR3 is TGTGCCAGCACCCTGACAGGGAGAGGAGAGACCCAGTACTTC.